This T cell receptor beta chain was documented in a study of Graves' ophthalmopathy and Graves' hyperthyroidism. Notes on the study in general: Ophthalmopathy versus stable hyperthyroidism: 13-signature model gave around 90% sensitivity, 75% to 83% specificity.

This CDR3 contains 15 residues. Per germline, CDR1 ENHRY and CDR2 SYGVKD. V trimming: 2 bases; J trimming: 1 base; junction bases outside the gene matches: 2. Ophthalmopathy donors' eye disease showed moderate-to-severe activity, CAS of at least 3, NOSPECS of at least 4 and duration under 3 months. Exclusion applied to patients with other autoimmune diseases, uncontrolled infections, pregnancy or lactation. Serum thyroxine and TRAb, along with clinical symptoms, thyroid ultrasound and orbital computed tomography, were what diagnosis relied on. This clonotype has a handful of counts. Its antigen is undetermined. Amplification of the TCR beta CDR3 regions used RNA transcripts (as template). HTBI primers were employed in first-round RT-PCR, then a second-round multiplex PCR followed. TCRdb re-called the multiplex PCR reads with MiXCR, one entry per CDR3 protein. The repertoire holds almost 750,000 distinct CDR3 sequences, 35% to 50% seen once, with roughly 45% in the top ten.

The sequence came from an adult man with Graves' ophthalmopathy. Sequencing was carried out using peripheral blood. The genes are TRBV10-3 and TRBJ2-7; 10 bases line up with TRBD2. CDR3 DNA: TGTGCCATCAGTGAGACGGGACTAGCGTCCTACGAGCAGTACTTC. Translation gives CAISETGLASYEQYF.